The clone carrying this T cell receptor (beta chain) was detected once. Its target is unknown. With 0 bases removed from V and 4 bases from J, the gap between germline ends came to 16 bases. This CDR3 has 16 residues. Germline loops: CDR1 SGDLS, CDR2 YYNGEE. The sequenced template was cDNA made from the entire isolated RNA. Produced via immunoSEQ multiplex PCR; TCRdb's table is partial and in-frame only. The table lists 200,000 to 250,000 clones, 16% of them singletons, with about 0.085% in the top ten. The data were taken from a study of beta chain features in type 1 diabetes. Study-wide results and caveats: For Type 1 diabetes patients, all four CD4+ subsets carried TCRB CDR3s that were moderately but significantly shorter. Any HLA-type effect on TCRB rearrangement remained unresolved here.

Cells sorted by CD45RO/CCR7/CD25/CD127/CD95/CD27 comprised CD4+ naive, central memory, regulatory and stem cell-like memory cells. The sequencing input was naive CD4+ T cells from blood. V is TRBV9 and J is TRBJ2-5; tentative D call: TRBD2 (7 bases). The TCR originated in a man aged 25-45 years with type 1 diabetes. The CDR3 nucleotides are TGTGCCAGCAGCGTAGTCGCGGGGGCCACGGGAGAGACCCAGTACTTC. This translates into CASSVVAGATGETQYF.